The clone carrying this TCR beta chain came up once. With V trimmed by 3 bases and J by 5 bases, 4 bases remained unmatched. Per the germline V gene, CDR1 is LNHDA and CDR2 is SQIVND (reference sequence). This CDR3 is built from 15 residues. The source of the sample is a study of blood T cell repertoires in COVID-19. Study at large: Samples came from the United States, Italy and Spain, spanning acute and convalescent COVID-19. PBMCs, B-cell-depleted T cells, or T cells provided the cDNA or gDNA that made up the material.

Sequenced by immunoSEQ multiplex PCR; TCRdb stores in-frame clones only, minus some. The sample carries more than 250,000 clones, about 87% recorded once. The chain is built from TRBV19 and TRBJ2-2, with 9 bases aligning to TRBD2. Material: peripheral blood. This TCR was recovered from a woman between 50 and 59 years old with COVID-19, enrolled during active disease. CDR3: CASSILAGSTGELFF. The CDR3 DNA reads TGTGCCAGTAGTATTCTAGCGGGGTCTACCGGGGAGCTGTTTTTT.